Shown below are 3 T cell receptor beta chains from a single sample sequenced in a study of T cell changes during pregnancy in multiple sclerosis. Clones were sequenced by immunoSEQ multiplex PCR, and TCRdb holds only the in-frame ones, with some missing. The repertoire holds around 10,000 clones, 83% seen once, with about a sixth in the top ten. The source was CD8+ T cells from peripheral blood mononuclear cells, collected in the third trimester of pregnancy. The receptor source for this set is a female donor in good health, enrolled as a control in a pregnancy study.

V and J are TRBV7-8 and TRBJ2-7; 8 bases map to TRBD2. V was pared by 7 bases and J by 5 bases, with 4 bases of the junction left unmatched. This CDR3 contains 12 residues. Germline assignment: CDR1 SGHVS and CDR2 FQNEAQ. The CDR3 sequence is CASTHGGDEQYF. CDR3 DNA: TGTGCCAGCACCCACGGGGGGGACGAGCAGTACTTC.

The chain employs TRBV6-1 and TRBJ2-7; possible D gene TRBD1, 6 bases. This CDR3 region has 15 residues. With 2 bases removed from V and 0 bases from J, the gap between germline ends came to 11 bases. CDR1 and CDR2 from the germline V gene are MNHNS and SASEGT. The CDR3 reads CASSESGGLSYEQYF. In DNA, the CDR3 is TGTGCCAGCAGTGAATCTGGGGGCCTCTCCTACGAGCAGTACTTC.

The gene calls are TRBV5-4 and TRBJ2-7, with D possibly TRBD2 on 6 matching bases. Germline CDR1 reads SGHNT; CDR2 reads YYREEE (reference sequence). This CDR3 has 17 amino acids. V was cut by 4 bases and J by 0 bases, with 20 bases left in between. The CDR3 protein is CASSDGGTFSSSYEQYF. CDR3 sequence (DNA): TGTGCCAGCAGCGACGGCGGGACTTTTTCCTCCTCCTACGAGCAGTACTTC.